The clone carrying this TCR beta chain occurred a few times. The antigen remains unidentified. This sample is drawn from a study of early T cells in non-severe SARS-CoV-2 infection. Study-level background: Alpha and beta chains were unpaired, from unsorted whole-blood bulk RNA.

This CDR3 region has 12 residues. Trimming left V 8 bases short and J 3 bases short, with 11 bases between. Germline lookup yields CDR1 ENHRY and CDR2 SYGVKD. Study results and caveats: VDJdb matching favored anti-spike CD8 responses, missing private and CD4 specificities.

Individual cDNA molecules received unique molecular identifiers. TCRdb re-called the 5' RACE reads through MiXCR, storing one row per CDR3 protein. The profile shows 75,000 to 100,000 distinct CDR3 sequences, 14% of them singletons. The source is an adult who was a healthcare worker with PCR-confirmed SARS-CoV-2 infection or an uninfected control (not recorded which). Specimen: whole blood. The rearrangement joins TRBV10-3 to TRBJ2-7; D uncertain. The CDR3 here is CAIRFENYEQYF. The CDR3 DNA reads TGTGCCATCCGATTCGAAAACTACGAGCAGTACTTC.